The clone carrying this TCR beta chain was picked up many times. Antigen: not known. The protocol attached unique molecular identifiers to individual cDNA molecules. One entry per CDR3 protein, called by TCRdb with MiXCR from the 5' RACE reads. The table records 35,000 to 45,000 distinct CDR3 sequences, under 5% of them present only once. The ends lost 3 bases at V and 3 bases at J; junction bases unmatched: 8. The CDR3 totals 15 residues. CDR1 and CDR2 from the germline V gene are KGHSH and LQKENI. These data are taken from a study of early T cells in non-severe SARS-CoV-2 infection. Turning to the study itself: RNA in bulk from unsorted whole blood was sequenced, and chains were unpaired. Findings and limits, study-wide: Using VDJdb, the matching emphasized anti-spike CD8 responses while missing private and CD4 specificities.

The clonotype was recovered from an adult who was a healthcare worker with PCR-confirmed SARS-CoV-2 infection or an uninfected control (not recorded which). The source material was whole blood. The chain couples TRBV18 to TRBJ2-7; 7 nucleotides match TRBD2. The CDR3 DNA follows: TGTGCCAGCTCACCTCTTGGGGAGGGGCGCTACGAGCAGTACTTC. This sequence encodes CASSPLGEGRYEQYF. The full variable domain, rest sourced from reference TRBV18 and TRBJ2-7, is NAGVMQNPRHLVRRRGQEARLRCSPMKGHSHVYWYRQLPEEGLKFMVYLQKENIIDESGMPKERFSAEFPKEGPSILRIQQVVRGDSAAYFCASSPLGEGRYEQYFGPGTRLTVT.